These T cell receptor beta chains were read from a single sample in a study of Ad26.COV2.S vaccination and SARS-CoV-2 variants. The assay was immunoSEQ multiplex PCR, and TCRdb's table has in-frame clones only and misses some. The repertoire has fewer than 600,000 clones, 80% to 90% of them found once; the top ten carry about 1.5%. The material was peripheral blood, obtained in a trial of Ad26.COV2.S vaccine versus placebo. The receptors were sampled from a person aged 18-60 years who received the Ad26.COV2.S COVID-19 vaccine or a placebo. Both conserved end residues are part of each CDR3. Each record gives: J gene, V gene, clone size, D gene, CDR3 protein, CDR3 DNA. The D gene is left open where the match is weak. A row's size may be missing; if present it is once, few, many or a size class.

TRBJ1-1,TRBV7-9,-,TRBD1,CASSPTTGGNTEAFF,TGTGCCAGCAGCCCGACGACAGGGGGCAACACTGAAGCTTTCTTT
TRBJ2-5,TRBV7-9,-,TRBD2,CASSLVGGRGGETQYF,TGTGCCAGCAGCTTAGTTGGCGGGAGGGGAGGAGAGACCCAGTACTTC
TRBJ2-5,TRBV13,-,TRBD1,CASSRQGARAQETQYF,TGTGCCAGCAGCCGACAGGGGGCGCGGGCCCAAGAGACCCAGTACTTC
TRBJ1-2,TRBV5-4,many,-,CAGGSSIYGYTF,TGTGCTGGCGGGAGTTCAATCTATGGCTACACCTTC
TRBJ1-4,TRBV7-6,-,-,CASSAAGNEKLFF,TGTGCCAGCAGCGCGGCTGGGAATGAAAAACTGTTTTTT
TRBJ2-7,TRBV3-1/TRBV3-2,-,TRBD1,CASSQGTGFVPWEQYF,TGTGCCAGCAGCCAAGGGACAGGGTTCGTGCCCTGGGAGCAGTACTTC
TRBJ2-2,TRBV3-1/TRBV3-2,-,-,CASSQDYWYLTEGLGELFF,TGTGCCAGCAGCCAAGATTACTGGTATTTAACGGAGGGTCTTGGGGAGCTGTTTTTT
TRBJ2-7,TRBV28,once,-,CATKQGSYEQYF,TGTGCCACCAAGCAGGGCTCCTACGAGCAGTACTTC
TRBJ2-2,TRBV4-3,-,-,CASSQDGRNTGELFF,TGCGCCAGCAGCCAAGATGGTCGGAACACCGGGGAGCTGTTTTTT
TRBJ2-7,TRBV6-6,-,-,CASSFPQAGSSYEQYF,TGTGCCAGCAGTTTCCCACAGGCTGGGTCCTCCTACGAGCAGTACTTC
TRBJ2-3,TRBV6-5,-,-,CASSYRSTDTQYF,TGTGCCAGCAGTTACCGGAGCACAGATACGCAGTATTTT
TRBJ2-7,TRBV9,few,-,CASSVGGSTYEQYF,TGTGCCAGCAGCGTAGGGGGTTCCACCTACGAGCAGTACTTC
TRBJ2-1,TRBV9,-,TRBD1,CASGRTGVNDEQFF,TGTGCCAGCGGCCGGACAGGGGTTAACGATGAGCAGTTCTTC